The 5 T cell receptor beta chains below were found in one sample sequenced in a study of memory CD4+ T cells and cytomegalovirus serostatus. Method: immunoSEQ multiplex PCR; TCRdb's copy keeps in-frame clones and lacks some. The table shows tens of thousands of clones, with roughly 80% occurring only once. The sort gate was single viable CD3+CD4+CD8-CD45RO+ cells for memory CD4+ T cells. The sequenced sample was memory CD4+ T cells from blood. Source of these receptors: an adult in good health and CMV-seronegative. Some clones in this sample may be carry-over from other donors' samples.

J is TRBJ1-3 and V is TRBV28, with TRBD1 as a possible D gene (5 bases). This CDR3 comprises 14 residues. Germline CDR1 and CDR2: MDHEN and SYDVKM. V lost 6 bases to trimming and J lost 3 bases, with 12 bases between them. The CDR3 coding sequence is TGTGCCAGCAGGCCAAGGGACTATGGAAACACCATATATTTT. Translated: CASRPRDYGNTIYF.

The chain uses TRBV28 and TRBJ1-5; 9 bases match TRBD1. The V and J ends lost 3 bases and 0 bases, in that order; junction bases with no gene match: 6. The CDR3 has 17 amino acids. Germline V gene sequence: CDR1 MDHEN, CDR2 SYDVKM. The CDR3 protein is CASSFTSGQGSNQPQHF. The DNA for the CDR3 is TGTGCCAGCAGTTTTACCTCGGGACAGGGTAGCAATCAGCCCCAGCATTTT.

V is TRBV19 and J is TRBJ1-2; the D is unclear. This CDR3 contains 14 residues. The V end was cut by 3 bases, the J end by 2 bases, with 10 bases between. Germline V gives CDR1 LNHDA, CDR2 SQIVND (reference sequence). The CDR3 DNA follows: TGTGCCAGTAGTATCTTAAGGACCAACTATGGCTACACCTTC. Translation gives CASSILRTNYGYTF. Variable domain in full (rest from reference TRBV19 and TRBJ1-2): DGGITQSPKYLFRKEGQNVTLSCEQNLNHDAMYWYRQDPGQGLRLIYYSQIVNDFQKGDIAEGYSVSREKKESFPLTVTSAQKNPTAFYLCASSILRTNYGYTFGSGTRLTVV.

CDR3 DNA: TGTGCCAGCAGCCTGGGCAGGCACAATGAAAAACTGTTTTTT. It specifies CASSLGRHNEKLFF. This chain connects TRBV6-1 to TRBJ1-4; D is unresolved. Trimming removed 6 bases at V and 5 bases at J, with 13 bases between. Germline CDR1 MNHNS, CDR2 SASEGT. The CDR3 is made up of 14 amino acids.

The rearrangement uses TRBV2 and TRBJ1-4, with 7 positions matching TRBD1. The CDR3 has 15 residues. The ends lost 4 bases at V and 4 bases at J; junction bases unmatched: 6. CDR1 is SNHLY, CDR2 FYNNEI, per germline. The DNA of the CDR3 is TGTGCCAGCAGTGGACAGGGATTAAATAATGAAAAACTGTTTTTT. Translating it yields CASSGQGLNNEKLFF.